This T cell receptor beta chain is drawn from a study of post-analysis software for immune sequencing data. Across the study: The cohort encompassed relapsing-remitting, secondary progressive and progressive-relapsing multiple sclerosis disease courses. The study, taken as a whole, reports: A significant reduction in normalized Chao1 diversity was observed in multiple sclerosis patients versus controls.

This clonotype was detected many times. The antigen remains unidentified. cDNA libraries of TCR beta carried unique molecular identifiers. MiXCR, run by TCRdb on the PCR reads, gives a single entry per CDR3 protein. Of roughly 800,000 distinct CDR3 sequences detected, about 45% appear once; the ten largest clones hold roughly 5%. Material: blood. The sequence derives from a girl between 5 and 17 years old with multiple sclerosis.

In DNA, the CDR3 is TGCGCCAGCAGCTCGCAAGCGGGAGGGGGCGAGCAGTACTTC. The encoded protein is CASSSQAGGGEQYF. The V call is TRBV5-1, the J call TRBJ2-7; 10 bases map to TRBD2. V shed 3 bases and J 6 bases; nucleotides not matched to a gene: 6. This CDR3 has 14 residues. CDR1 and CDR2 (germline): SGHRS, YFSETQ.